This T cell receptor beta chain was captured in a study of blood T cell repertoires in COVID-19. Study information: Sites across the United States, Italy and Spain contributed samples from acute and convalescent COVID-19.

TCRdb's table, derived via immunoSEQ multiplex PCR, lists solely in-frame clones and lacks some. The sample has some 140,000 clones, over 75% seen once. V shed 4 bases and J shed 5 bases, with 14 bases lying between them. The CDR3 has 14 amino acids. Germline values: CDR1 MDHEN, CDR2 SYDVKM. This TCR was recovered from a man between 65 and 79 years old with active COVID-19. V is TRBV28 and J is TRBJ1-1; tentative D call: TRBD1 (5 bases). The sequenced sample consisted of peripheral blood. CDR3 nucleotides: TGTGCCAGCAGTTCGTGGGGCGTTGGGACTGAAGCTTTCTTT. This sequence encodes CASSSWGVGTEAFF.